Presented here are 13 T cell receptor beta chains from one specimen sequenced in a study of blood T cell repertoires in COVID-19 (dated by TCRdb to the early 2020s). The library relied on the immunoSEQ multiplex PCR assay. Drawn from immuneACCESS, this table holds only the in-frame rearrangements with V and J called that TCRdb kept. Clones are partly lost; checked studies trace under half to an unresolved V gene and leave the rest unexplained. The sample table contains under 300,000 clones; only one count was recorded for about four fifths of them. Almost 1.5% of the sample is in the top ten clones. The sample consisted of peripheral blood. The origin of the receptors is a human donor with COVID-19, enrolled during active disease. The donor label of this sample is uncertain.

The chain is built from TRBV7-9 and TRBJ1-5; 10 nucleotides align to TRBD1. CDR1 is SEHNR, CDR2 FQNEAQ, per germline (reference sequence). The CDR3 is 16 amino acids. Unmatched junction bases numbered 8, after V lost 5 bases and J lost 4 bases. The CDR3 DNA follows: TGTGCCAGCAGCCGCTCCGGGACAGGGGATAATCAGCCCCAGCATTTT. Protein product: CASSRSGTGDNQPQHF.

The chain recombines TRBV10-1 with TRBJ1-1, with 10 bases identical to TRBD1. V was pared by 0 bases and J by 5 bases, with 6 bases of the junction left unmatched. Germline loops: CDR1 WNHNN, CDR2 SYGVQD (reference sequence). The CDR3 runs 16 residues. The CDR3 sequence: CASSESTGGLETEAFF. The CDR3 nucleotides are TGCGCCAGCAGTGAGTCGACAGGGGGCTTGGAGACTGAAGCTTTCTTT.

The V call is TRBV7-2, the J call TRBJ2-1, with 7 nucleotides matching TRBD2. Germline V gene sequence: CDR1 SGHTA, CDR2 FQGNSA. Germline trimming cut 4 bases from V and 4 bases from J; bases unmatched to any gene: 16. CDR3 length: 18 amino acids. CDR3 sequence reads: CASSSRLGGGRSYNEQFF. The CDR3 region has the DNA TGTGCCAGCAGCTCCCGATTGGGGGGAGGGAGGTCTTACAATGAGCAGTTCTTC. Full variable domain (missing parts from reference TRBV7-2 and TRBJ2-1): GAGVSQSPSNKVTEKGKDVELRCDPISGHTALYWYRQSLGQGLEFLIYFQGNSAPDKSGLPSDRFSAERTGGSVSTLTIQRTQQEDSAVYLCASSSRLGGGRSYNEQFFGPGTRLTVL.

This rearrangement joins TRBV19 to TRBJ2-1; 7 bases are shared with TRBD2. CDR1 and CDR2 (germline): LNHDA, SQIVND (reference sequence). The CDR3 loop spans 13 amino acids. Germline trimming cut 1 base from V and 12 bases from J; bases unmatched to any gene: 6. Written as DNA, the CDR3 is TGTGCCAGTAGTATAGTGGGGGGGGTGGTGCAGTTCTTC. Residues: CASSIVGGVVQFF.

A single count supports this clone. One end of the junction fails to match germline, which may point to a read error. The CDR3 sequence: CASTYGTGVNQPQHF. In DNA, the CDR3 is TGTGCCAGCACTTACGGGACGGGAGTCAATCAGCCCCAGCATTTT. This chain links TRBV6-5 with TRBJ1-5; D might be TRBD1 (5 bases). Germline CDR1 is MNHEY and CDR2 is SVGAGI. There are 15 residues in the CDR3.

Points on this clone: Other nucleotide sequences from this sample produce the same CDR3. The V gene is TRBV5-1, the J gene TRBJ2-2; tentative D call: TRBD1 (6 bases). In germline, CDR1 is SGHRS, CDR2 YFSETQ. V was shortened by 0 bases and J by 0 bases, with 9 bases between the two germline ends. The CDR3 is 16 amino acids. The CDR3: CASSLDPGANTGELFF. For the CDR3, the DNA is TGCGCCAGCAGCTTGGACCCAGGGGCGAACACCGGGGAGCTGTTTTTT.

Only a few counts were recorded for this clone. V and J are TRBV27 and TRBJ1-5; D uncertain. V lost 5 bases and J lost 2, with 16 bases in between. Per germline, CDR1 MNHEY and CDR2 SMNVEV (reference sequence). The CDR3 loop spans 16 amino acids. CDR3 loop: CASSRSGLGGNQPQHF. The CDR3, as DNA: TGTGCCAGCAGTCGGTCAGGCTTAGGTGGCAATCAGCCCCAGCATTTT.

J is TRBJ1-5 and V is TRBV16; 8 bases match TRBD1. Germline loops: CDR1 KGHSY, CDR2 FQNENV. The J segment lost 5 bases and the V segment lost 1 base, leaving 4 bases of the junction unmatched. The CDR3 is made up of 15 amino acids. The CDR3 DNA follows: TGTGCCAGCAGCCAATTCGCAGGGGGCGATCAGCCCCAGCATTTT. Translating gives CASSQFAGGDQPQHF. Supplemented by reference TRBV16 and TRBJ1-5, the full variable domain reads GEEVAQTPKHLVRGEGQKAKLYCAPIKGHSYVFWYQQVLKNEFKFLISFQNENVFDETGMPKERFSAKCLPNSPCSLEIQATKLEDSAVYFCASSQFAGGDQPQHFGDGTRLSIL.

This chain uses TRBV19 with TRBJ1-5, with D tentatively TRBD1 (5 bases). V was pared by 3 bases and J by 1 base, with 10 bases between. This CDR3 is 15 amino acids long. In germline, CDR1 is LNHDA, CDR2 SQIVND (reference sequence). The CDR3 region is CASSIQGLSNQPQHF. The CDR3 coding sequence is TGTGCCAGTAGTATCCAGGGCCTAAGCAATCAGCCCCAGCATTTT.

The chain uses TRBV2 and TRBJ2-7, with 7 bases aligning to TRBD2. There are 14 residues in the CDR3. Per the germline V gene, CDR1 is SNHLY and CDR2 is FYNNEI. Unmatched junction bases numbered 6, after V lost 7 bases and J lost 0 bases. The CDR3 reads CASNPGLDSYEQYF. The DNA for the CDR3 is TGTGCCAGCAACCCCGGACTAGACTCCTACGAGCAGTACTTC.

V and J are TRBV11-1 and TRBJ2-7; 8 positions agree with TRBD2. Per the germline V gene, CDR1 is SGHAT and CDR2 is FQDESV (reference sequence). With V trimmed by 4 bases and J by 1 base, 6 bases remained unmatched. The CDR3 is 15 amino acids. CDR3 sequence: CASSSKLAASYEQYF. The DNA of the CDR3 is TGTGCCAGCAGCTCTAAACTAGCGGCGTCCTACGAGCAGTACTTC.

This clone occurred a few times. This chain links TRBV14 with TRBJ2-1; perhaps TRBD2 as D (5 bases). The germline gives CDR1 SGHDN, CDR2 FVKESK. Trimming cost V 2 bases and J 9 bases, with 8 bases left between them. The CDR3 loop spans 12 amino acids. CDR3 protein: CASSQYGIEQFF. The CDR3 DNA sequence: TGTGCCAGCAGCCAATACGGGATTGAGCAGTTCTTC.

This rearrangement joins TRBV27 to TRBJ2-3; 10 bases fit TRBD1. In germline, CDR1 is MNHEY, CDR2 SMNVEV (reference sequence). V was pared by 6 bases and J by 5 bases, with 5 bases of the junction left unmatched. The CDR3 runs 14 residues. CDR3 loop: CASRTGGKVDTQYF. CDR3 bases: TGTGCCAGCAGGACAGGGGGCAAGGTAGATACGCAGTATTTT.